A selection of T cell receptor beta chains follows, all from one sample in a study of cytomegalovirus exposure and HLA in healthy donors. Using immunoSEQ multiplex PCR, the repertoire was profiled, and TCRdb retains in-frame clones only, with some absent. The data include under 200,000 clones; the top ten clones carry roughly 6.7%. The sample comprised PBMCs. The receptors come from a man younger than 40 in good health and CMV-seronegative. Both conserved end residues are part of each CDR3. A D gene is named only where the DNA matches it firmly.

v_call	d_call	j_call	cdr3_nt	cdr3_aa
TRBV18	-	TRBJ2-5	TGTGCCAGCTCACCGAAGGAGGGACAGCTCCAAGAGACCCAGTACTTC	CASSPKEGQLQETQYF
TRBV11-2	-	TRBJ1-5	TGTGCCAGCAGTATAAACGGGATAACCAATCAGCCCCAGCATTTT	CASSINGITNQPQHF
TRBV6-5	TRBD1	TRBJ2-7	TGTGCCAGCAGTAGACACGACAGGGACGAGCAGTACTTC	CASSRHDRDEQYF
TRBV27	-	TRBJ2-7	TGTGCCAGCAGTTATGGCCCTCGTTACGAGCAGTACTTC	CASSYGPRYEQYF
TRBV4-1	TRBD2	TRBJ2-3	TGCGCCAGCACCCGGACTAGCGCAAGCACAGATACGCAGTATTTT	CASTRTSASTDTQYF
TRBV5-5	TRBD1	TRBJ1-2	TGTGCCAGCAGCTTAAGACAGGGGGCGGGCTATGGCTACACCTTC	CASSLRQGAGYGYTF
TRBV7-6	TRBD1	TRBJ2-5	TGTGCCAGCAGCCCAGGACAGGGACGGCTCCAAGAGACCCAGTACTTC	CASSPGQGRLQETQYF
TRBV9	TRBD1	TRBJ2-5	TGTGCCAGCAGCGTAGGAGGGACAGACCACCAAGAGACCCAGTACTTC	CASSVGGTDHQETQYF
TRBV5-5	-	TRBJ2-1	TGTGCCAGCAGCTTGACGGGCGGGGTAAACAATGAGCAGTTCTTC	CASSLTGGVNNEQFF
TRBV7-2	-	TRBJ1-4	TGTGCCAGCAGCCCCCGTCCCGGGGGGGGTGAAAAACTGTTTTTT	CASSPRPGGGEKLFF
TRBV4-1	TRBD2	TRBJ2-7	TGCGCCAGCAGCCAACCACTACTAGCGGGAACCTACGAGCAGTACTTC	CASSQPLLAGTYEQYF
TRBV6-1	-	TRBJ1-1	TGTGCCAGCAGGGGCGGGGTGTCGACCACTGAAGCTTTCTTT	CASRGGVSTTEAFF
TRBV6-5	-	TRBJ1-4	TGTGCCAGCAGAAGACAGGAGGCAACTAATGAAAAACTGTTTTTT	CASRRQEATNEKLFF